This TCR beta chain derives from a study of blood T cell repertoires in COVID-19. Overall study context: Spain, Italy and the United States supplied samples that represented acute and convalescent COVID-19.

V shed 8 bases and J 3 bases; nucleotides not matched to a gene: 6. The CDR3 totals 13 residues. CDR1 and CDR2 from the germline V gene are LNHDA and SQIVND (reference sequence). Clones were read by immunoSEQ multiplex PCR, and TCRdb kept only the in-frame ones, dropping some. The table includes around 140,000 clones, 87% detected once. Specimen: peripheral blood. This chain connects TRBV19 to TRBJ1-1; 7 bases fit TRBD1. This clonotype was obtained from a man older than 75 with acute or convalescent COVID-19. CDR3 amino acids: CASSEGADTEAFF. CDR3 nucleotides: TGTGCCAGTTCGGAGGGGGCGGACACTGAAGCTTTCTTT. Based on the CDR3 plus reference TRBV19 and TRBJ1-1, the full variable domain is DGGITQSPKYLFRKEGQNVTLSCEQNLNHDAMYWYRQDPGQGLRLIYYSQIVNDFQKGDIAEGYSVSREKKESFPLTVTSAQKNPTAFYLCASSEGADTEAFFGQGTRLTVV.